One and the same sample provided the 29 T cell receptor beta chains below, sequenced in a study of control samples from healthy donors and cancer patients. Data came from immunoSEQ multiplex PCR; TCRdb stores just in-frame clones and leaves some out. The sample includes about 55,000 clones, 90% to 95% seen only once; the top ten take 2.4%. The specimen was blood. The source of these receptors is a man aged 25 to 40 in good health.

This rearrangement joins TRBV5-6 to TRBJ2-7, with D hard to call. V was trimmed by 0 bases and J by 0 bases, leaving 7 bases between them. The CDR3 consists of 14 residues. Germline assignment: CDR1 SGHDT and CDR2 YYEEEE. DNA for the CDR3: TGTGCCAGCAGCTTGGGGCGTCTCTCCTACGAGCAGTACTTC. Residues: CASSLGRLSYEQYF.

The V and J genes are TRBV5-1 and TRBJ1-3, with a weak D call TRBD1 (5 bases). V was pared by 0 bases and J by 9 bases, with 10 bases between. CDR1 is SGHRS, CDR2 YFSETQ, per germline. The CDR3 runs to 13 residues. The CDR3 spells CASSLAQGGTIYF. In DNA, the CDR3 is TGCGCCAGCAGCTTGGCCCAGGGCGGCACCATATATTTT.

This chain uses TRBV21-1 with TRBJ1-2; the table's D call of TRBD1 was not tested on the DNA. TRBV21-1 is a documented pseudogene. The CDR3 covers 16 residues. The CDR3 DNA reads as TGTGCCAGCAGCCCACAAGGGACAGGCTGCGGGCATGGCTACACCTTC. It codes for CASSPQGTGCGHGYTF.

The CDR3 sequence: CASRRLGTQYF. CDR3 in DNA: TGTGCCAGCAGAAGACTAGGGACCCAGTACTTC. This chain joins TRBV6-5 and TRBJ2-5, with a weak D call TRBD2 (6 bases). V was clipped by 6 bases and J by 7 bases, with 9 bases between them. This CDR3 has 11 residues. Germline CDR1 and CDR2: MNHEY and SVGAGI.

The J gene is TRBJ2-2, the V gene TRBV27; no clear D gene. This CDR3 region has 20 residues. The V end lost 2 bases, the J end lost 3 bases, and 25 bases lay between the germline ends. Germline values: CDR1 MNHEY, CDR2 SMNVEV (reference sequence). CDR3 sequence (DNA): TGTGCCAGCAGTTTAAGGTATGGTACAAGGCCTTTCATGGACACCGGGGAGCTGTTTTTT. This codes for CASSLRYGTRPFMDTGELFF.

The chain combines TRBV7-9 with TRBJ2-2, with D possibly TRBD2 on 6 matching bases. This CDR3 comprises 16 residues. Trimming stripped 2 bases from V and 3 bases from J, with 13 bases between. Germline CDR1 and CDR2: SEHNR and FQNEAQ (reference sequence). This CDR3 is CASSLITGVDTGELFF. CDR3 DNA sequence: TGTGCCAGCAGCTTAATCACGGGGGTCGACACCGGGGAGCTGTTTTTT.

The chain uses TRBV27 and TRBJ1-2; 9 bases fit TRBD1. This CDR3 comprises 15 residues. V shed 6 bases, J shed 5 bases, and the junction held 10 bases outside the gene matches. Germline values: CDR1 MNHEY, CDR2 SMNVEV (reference sequence). CDR3: CASSPTGGAVYGYTF. For the CDR3, the DNA is TGTGCCAGCAGCCCAACAGGGGGCGCGGTTTATGGCTACACCTTC.

CDR3 nucleotide sequence: TGTGCCAGCAGCGGGACAGGGGGCCTGGACACCGGGGAGCTGTTTTTT. Its protein is CASSGTGGLDTGELFF. V gene TRBV7-9 combines with J gene TRBJ2-2, with 12 bases identical to TRBD1. Germline CDR1 SEHNR, CDR2 FQNEAQ (reference sequence). The CDR3 extends over 16 amino acids. V was pared by 5 bases and J by 3 bases, with 4 bases of the junction left unmatched.

Turning to this clone: This may be a read error, as it is one base from a much larger clone. This chain joins TRBV6-5 and TRBJ2-7; 10 bases map to TRBD2. The CDR3 is 14 amino acids. Germline lookup yields CDR1 MNHEY and CDR2 SVGAGI. With 2 bases clipped from V and 3 bases from J, the junction kept 1 base outside the gene matches. CDR3 amino acids: CASSYGTSDYEQYF. Written as DNA, the CDR3 is TGTGCCAGCAGTTACGGGACTAGCGACTACGAGCAGTACTTC.

In DNA, the CDR3 is TGTGCCAGCAGTTCGGGACCATTCTACAATGAGCAGTTCTTC. Translated: CASSSGPFYNEQFF. The rearrangement links TRBV27 to TRBJ2-1; D possibly matches TRBD1 or TRBD2 (5 bases each). Between the trimmed V and J ends, which lost 4 bases and 3 bases, there was a span of 10 bases. The V gene's germline CDR1 is MNHEY and CDR2 SMNVEV (reference sequence). The CDR3 has 14 residues.

This chain connects TRBV15 to TRBJ2-1; D may correspond to TRBD1 or TRBD2 (5 bases each). The CDR3 sequence is 14 residues long. Germline CDR1 is LNHNV and CDR2 is YYDKDF (reference sequence). The V gene lost 0 bases and the J gene lost 4 bases, with 7 bases spanning the gap. CDR3 in DNA: TGTGCCACCAGCAGAGAGGGGGAATACAATGAGCAGTTCTTC. Translated, it gives CATSREGEYNEQFF.

CDR3: CASSLWGCLYEQYF. CDR3 DNA sequence: TGTGCCAGCAGCTTGTGGGGGTGTCTCTACGAGCAGTACTTC. The chain is built from TRBV5-6 and TRBJ2-7; D is possibly TRBD1 or TRBD2 (5 bases each). Per the germline V gene, CDR1 is SGHDT and CDR2 is YYEEEE. V was trimmed by 1 base and J by 3 bases, leaving 11 bases between them. The length of the CDR3 is 14 residues.

The chain couples TRBV7-6 to TRBJ1-3, with TRBD1 as a possible D gene (5 bases). Germline V gives CDR1 SGHVS, CDR2 FNYEAQ. V lost 1 base to trimming and J lost 5 bases, with 18 bases between them. The CDR3 totals 17 residues. The CDR3 spells CASSLEMAETERNTIYF. The CDR3 DNA reads TGTGCCAGCAGCTTAGAAATGGCGGAGACAGAGCGAAACACCATATATTTT.

The J gene is TRBJ2-3, the V gene TRBV5-1; 9 bases align to TRBD2. Germline V gives CDR1 SGHRS, CDR2 YFSETQ. This CDR3 has 15 residues. The V segment lost 5 bases and the J segment 4 bases; nucleotides outside the gene matches: 8. The CDR3 region is CASSPSGRSPDTQYF. CDR3 sequence (DNA): TGCGCCAGCAGTCCCAGCGGGAGGTCCCCAGATACGCAGTATTTT. Looking up the rest from reference TRBV5-1 and TRBJ2-3 gives the full variable domain: KAGVTQTPRYLIKTRGQQVTLSCSPISGHRSVSWYQQTPGQGLQFLFEYFSETQRNKGNFPGRFSGRQFSNSRSEMNVSTLELGDSALYLCASSPSGRSPDTQYFGPGTRLTVL.

The genes are TRBV30 and TRBJ1-1, with TRBD1 identical over 7 bases. The CDR3 sequence is 15 residues long. With 1 base clipped from V and 6 bases from J, the junction kept 11 bases outside the gene matches. The germline V gene encodes CDR1 GTSNPN and CDR2 SVGIG (reference sequence). CDR3 bases: TGTGCCTGGAGTGCTAGGGGGCGCGGGCTGGCTGAAGCTTTCTTT. Translating it yields CAWSARGRGLAEAFF.

Remarks on this clone: One end of the junction varies from germline; a read error may be responsible. The J gene is TRBJ2-3, the V gene TRBV6-5; no clear D. The CDR3 is 15 amino acids. From germline, CDR1 is MNHEY and CDR2 SVGAGI. CDR3 in DNA: TGTACCAGCACCCTGGAACCACAAAGCACAGATACGCAGTATTTT. The encoded protein is CTSTLEPQSTDTQYF.

This clone was counted between two and nine times. The chain couples TRBV10-3 to TRBJ2-4; TRBD2 aligns across 11 bases. The germline gives CDR1 ENHRY, CDR2 SYGVKD. The CDR3 length is 14 residues. The V segment lost 11 bases and the J segment 4 bases; nucleotides outside the gene matches: 7. The CDR3 nucleotides read TGTGCCCCCGCGACTAGCGGGACAAAAAACATTCAGTACTTC. This sequence encodes CAPATSGTKNIQYF.

This chain joins TRBV7-2 and TRBJ1-6; D is undetermined. Germline assignment: CDR1 SGHTA and CDR2 FQGNSA. This CDR3 is 14 amino acids long. The V and J ends lost 1 base and 7 bases respectively, with 8 bases between them. The CDR3 DNA reads as TGTGCCAGCAGCTTAGAGGCCCAGAATTCACCCCTCCACTTT. The encoded protein is CASSLEAQNSPLHF.

The CDR3 loop reads CASSLPPQETQYF. CDR3 in DNA: TGTGCCAGCAGTTTACCCCCCCAAGAGACCCAGTACTTC. The chain links TRBV12-3 or TRBV12-4 to TRBJ2-5; D not resolved. There are 13 residues in the CDR3. Trimming took off 2 bases at V and 1 base at J, with 5 bases between the two ends.

The V and J genes are TRBV27 and TRBJ2-1; D is tentatively TRBD1 or TRBD2 (5 bases each). This CDR3 comprises 15 residues. V lost 2 bases and J 4 bases, leaving 12 bases between the germline ends. Germline lookup yields CDR1 MNHEY and CDR2 SMNVEV (reference sequence). The CDR3 DNA is TGTGCCAGCAGTTTAGGGACCCCCCTTTACAATGAGCAGTTCTTC. Encoded protein: CASSLGTPLYNEQFF.

This clone was found once. The chain employs TRBV6-5 and TRBJ1-2, with 12 bases matching TRBD1. The germline V gene encodes CDR1 MNHEY and CDR2 SVGAGI. J lost 8 bases, V lost 6 bases, and 4 bases had no gene match. This CDR3 has 13 residues. The CDR3 here is CASRGTGGWGYTF. The CDR3 region has the DNA TGTGCCAGCAGAGGGACAGGGGGCTGGGGCTACACCTTC.

V is TRBV19 and J is TRBJ2-6, with TRBD1 as a possible D gene (6 bases). The germline V and J ends were trimmed by 2 bases and 4 bases, with 15 bases remaining between them. The CDR3 has 17 residues. Germline V CDR1 and CDR2: LNHDA, SQIVND (reference sequence). CDR3 nucleotides: TGTGCCAGTAGTATACGGCAGGGGCAAGCAGGGGCCAACGTCCTGACTTTC. Translation: CASSIRQGQAGANVLTF.

The gene calls are TRBV27 and TRBJ2-2, with D possibly matching TRBD2 (7 bases). This CDR3 comprises 14 residues. The V gene lost 5 bases and the J gene lost 6 bases, with 13 bases spanning the gap. Germline CDR1 MNHEY, CDR2 SMNVEV (reference sequence). This chain's CDR3 is CASSLHGGPGELFF. CDR3 DNA sequence: TGTGCCAGCAGTCTCCACGGGGGGCCCGGGGAGCTGTTTTTT.

J is TRBJ2-3 and V is TRBV5-1, with 13 bases fitting TRBD2. The CDR3 consists of 18 residues. The V gene's germline CDR1 is SGHRS and CDR2 YFSETQ. Trimming at V came to 1 base and at J to 3 bases, leaving 8 bases not matched to a gene. CDR3: CASSLRTSGSGVTDTQYF. In DNA form, the CDR3 reads TGCGCCAGCAGCTTGAGGACTAGCGGGAGTGGTGTTACAGATACGCAGTATTTT.

CDR3 DNA: TGCGCCAGCAGCCAAGTCTTTCCTCTTAACTATGGCTACACCTTC. It specifies CASSQVFPLNYGYTF. The chain is built from TRBV4-1 and TRBJ1-2, with unresolved D. Germline V gene data show CDR1 as MGHRA and CDR2 as YSYEKL. This CDR3 is 15 amino acids long. Trimming cost V 1 base and J 1 base, with 10 bases left between them.

V usage is TRBV6-6 and J usage is TRBJ2-1; D possibly corresponds to TRBD1 (6 bases). The V end was cut by 6 bases, the J end by 0 bases, with 12 bases between. The CDR3 runs 15 residues. Germline CDR1 reads MNHNY; CDR2 reads SVGAGI (reference sequence). CDR3 residues: CASRRQVSSYNEQFF. CDR3 bases: TGTGCCAGCAGACGACAGGTTAGCTCCTACAATGAGCAGTTCTTC.

V and J are TRBV4-2 and TRBJ2-6; either TRBD1 or TRBD2 may supply D (5 bases each). Germline CDR1 is LGHNA and CDR2 is YNFKEQ. Deletions cut 4 bases from V and 0 bases from J, with 13 bases between. The CDR3 has 17 amino acids. The CDR3 loop is CASSPTRDASGANVLTF. The CDR3 DNA follows: TGTGCCAGCAGCCCCACTCGGGACGCCTCTGGGGCCAACGTCCTGACTTTC.

V gene TRBV21-1 combines with J gene TRBJ2-1; the tabulated D call, TRBD1, remains unverified against the DNA. TRBV21-1 is shown as a pseudogene. This CDR3 contains 15 residues. The CDR3 bases are TGTGCCAGCAGCTCACACGGGACAGGGCGGCATGAGCAGTTCTTC. Protein sequence: CASSSHGTGRHEQFF.

The gene calls are TRBV28 and TRBJ1-5; D gene unclear. This CDR3 is built from 12 residues. Per germline, CDR1 MDHEN and CDR2 SYDVKM. V gave up 6 bases and J gave up 3 bases, with 6 bases separating them. The CDR3 loop is CASSQLNQPQHF. CDR3 coding DNA: TGTGCCAGCAGCCAACTCAATCAGCCCCAGCATTTT.